This TCR beta chain was documented in a study of identical twins. Study findings and constraints: Among monozygotic twins, out-of-frame TCR alpha sharing exceeded what models predicted. Twins' excess sharing was less marked for out-of-frame beta sequences.

This clonotype was seen a handful of times. What it recognizes is unknown. MiXCR, run by TCRdb on the 5' RACE reads, gives a single entry per CDR3 protein. This table has about 700,000 distinct CDR3 sequences, 6% to 6.5% appearing once. CDR3 size: 13 residues. J was trimmed by 2 bases and V by 2 bases; bases with no gene match: 2. Germline CDR1 reads GTSNPN; CDR2 reads SVGIG (reference sequence). Specimen: naive T cells sorted from blood. The TCR sequence derives from a man younger than 30 in good health. This sequence joins TRBV30 and TRBJ2-5; 7 bases map to TRBD1. DNA of the CDR3: TGTGCCTGGAGTCGGGGACAGCAAGAGACCCAGTACTTC. Its protein product is CAWSRGQQETQYF.